This TCR beta chain was found in a study of T cell responses to AZD1222 COVID-19 vaccine. This clone was seen once. The antigen is not known. The CDR3 spans 14 residues. Germline V gene sequence: CDR1 MNHEY, CDR2 SMNVEV (reference sequence). Trimming shortened V by 7 bases and J by 0 bases, and 13 bases separated the two germline ends. Overall study findings and caveats: Clonal diversity was possibly underestimated, and the donors were mostly white British, with more females. The study reported that nearly half of spike-specific TCRs target unmutated variant regions.

Only in-frame clones appear in the TCRdb table, and some are missing; sequencing was by immunoSEQ multiplex PCR. In the table there are roughly 130,000 clones, 92% of which are singletons. The sequence derives from an adult in good health. The chain combines TRBV27 with TRBJ2-7; D is ambiguous. The starting material was peripheral blood, obtained on day 0 of AZD1222 vaccination. CDR3 amino acids: CASKPLRLSYEQYF. The CDR3 DNA follows: TGTGCCAGCAAACCCTTGAGGCTCTCCTACGAGCAGTACTTC.